Listed below are T cell receptor beta chains from one sample, sequenced in a study of blood T cell repertoires in COVID-19. The data were produced by immunoSEQ multiplex PCR, yet TCRdb's version contains in-frame clones alone and is incomplete. Among around 170,000 clones listed, around 83% were seen once. Input material: peripheral blood. The receptors here all came from a woman in her thirties or forties with acute or convalescent COVID-19. The CDR3 runs from the conserved cysteine through the conserved F or W.

v_gene: TRBV10-3
j_gene: TRBJ1-2
CDR3aa: CAISDRGQGYTF

v_gene: TRBV30
j_gene: TRBJ1-2
CDR3aa: CARSGVNYGYTF

v_gene: TRBV24-1
j_gene: TRBJ1-4
CDR3aa: CATSGPHRDYREKLFF

v_gene: TRBV7-9
j_gene: TRBJ1-2
CDR3aa: CASSHATGVLVDGYTF

v_gene: TRBV11-2
j_gene: TRBJ2-1
CDR3aa: CASSADREQFF

v_gene: TRBV9
j_gene: TRBJ1-4
CDR3aa: CASSVGRGPTTNEKLFF

v_gene: TRBV19
j_gene: TRBJ2-7
CDR3aa: CASRKQSITDEQYF

v_gene: TRBV2
j_gene: TRBJ1-2
CDR3aa: CASGGQGGLGGYTF

v_gene: TRBV27
j_gene: TRBJ2-5
CDR3aa: CASRAGLAAGETQYF

v_gene: TRBV28
j_gene: TRBJ1-6
CDR3aa: CASSSTGWGESPLHF

v_gene: TRBV3-1/TRBV3-2
j_gene: TRBJ2-7
CDR3aa: CASSPNPAGGIYEQYF